Described below is a single T cell receptor beta chain sequence and its context. This CDR3 has 15 residues. CDR1 and CDR2 from the germline V gene are MNHEY and SMNVEV (reference sequence). The V and J ends lost 5 bases and 9 bases, in that order; junction bases with no gene match: 13. The sample belongs to a study of early T cells in non-severe SARS-CoV-2 infection. Whole-study context: Chains from this unsorted whole-blood bulk RNA could not be paired.

Each CDR3 protein is one row after TCRdb ran MiXCR on the 5' RACE reads. This table holds roughly 28,000 distinct CDR3 sequences, under 6% found once. The V and J genes are TRBV27 and TRBJ2-1; TRBD2 agrees at 7 bases. The sequence derives from an adult who was a healthcare worker with PCR-confirmed SARS-CoV-2 infection or an uninfected control (not recorded which). Sequencing was carried out using whole blood. The DNA of the CDR3 is TGTGCCAGCAGTCTCATCGGGGCGGGAGTGGGTGAGCAGTTCTTC. Its protein product is CASSLIGAGVGEQFF.